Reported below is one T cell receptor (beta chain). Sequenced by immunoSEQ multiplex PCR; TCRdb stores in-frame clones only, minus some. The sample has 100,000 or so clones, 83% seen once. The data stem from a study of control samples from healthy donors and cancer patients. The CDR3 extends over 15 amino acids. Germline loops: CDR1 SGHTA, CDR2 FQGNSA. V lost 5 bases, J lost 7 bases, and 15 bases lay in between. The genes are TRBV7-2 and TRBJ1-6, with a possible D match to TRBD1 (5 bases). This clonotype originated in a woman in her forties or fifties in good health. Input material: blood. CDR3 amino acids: CASSTGHVQNSPLHF. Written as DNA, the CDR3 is TGTGCCAGCAGCACCGGACACGTTCAAAATTCACCCCTCCACTTT.